The T cell receptor beta chain under discussion was sequenced for a study of CD8 T cells in ankylosing spondylitis (dated by TCRdb to about 2017). About the investigation overall: The study profiled T cell receptor beta repertoires in healthy donors and ankylosing spondylitis patients to find disease-linked TCR variants. The full study cohort was made up of 20 to 25 ankylosing spondylitis patients and 108 healthy donors. Peripheral blood was sampled, and synovial fluid was additionally collected from ankylosing spondylitis patients.

V sheds 6 bases and J sheds 2 bases, leaving 14 bases between their ends. The CDR3, cysteine through phenylalanine, is 14 amino acids long. The sequence is cut down to CDR3 DNA, 42 bases in frame from base 1. CDR1 and CDR2 were assigned from the germline V gene as KGHSH and LQKENI. Sequenced on an Illumina HiSeq 2500. TCR beta libraries were prepared by quantitative 5'-RACE with molecular barcodes. As for how the authors treated the data: A new computational method based on a probabilistic model of VDJ rearrangement was used to identify disease-linked TCR variants. TCRdb redid the processing of the public reads, applying fastp at Q25 and MiXCR, and retained in-frame beta chains. When rows share a CDR3 protein, they turn into one entry using the most common DNA and genes. V and J calls and clone size were set by TCRdb, not the authors. The sample records fewer than 250,000 distinct CDR3 sequences, 32% of which are singletons. Clones ranked in the top ten supply around 4.5% of the sample.

Points the paper makes about the study in general: Some TCR beta motif variants had previously been reported in synovial fluid and blood of reactive arthritis patients, which suggested common disease-initiation mechanisms. The disease-linked clones were reported as significantly enriched in matched synovial fluid samples from ankylosing spondylitis patients. The disease-linked clones had a CD8+ phenotype and were found at relatively low frequencies in peripheral blood. Blood from ankylosing spondylitis patients appeared to be characterized by a TCR beta motif made up of under ten highly homologous amino acid variants.

Worth noting for this clonotype: Its antigen has not been determined. Within one base of it there is no much larger clone, and no base qualities were kept.

Sequenced input: blood, either unsorted or a sorted T cell fraction (not recorded which). This TCR was recovered from a male donor with ankylosing spondylitis or in good health (not recorded which). Rearrangement joined TRBV18 to TRBJ2-7; a tentative D match to TRBD1 spans 7 bases. For the CDR3, the sequence is CASSQGGGPYEQYF. The sequenced DNA: TGTGCCAGCTCCCAGGGGGGCGGACCCTACGAGCAGTACTTC.